The T cell receptor (beta chain) described here comes from a study of blood T cell repertoires in COVID-19. Turning to the study itself: The United States, Italy and Spain were the sources of the acute and convalescent COVID-19 samples.

Per the original data handling: Reference gene primer amplification gave nucleated cell count estimates. Assay: immunoSEQ multiplex PCR; the TCRdb copy retains only in-frame clones and omits some. D and trimming were read from the DNA, whereas the V and J calls and clone size are those reported in that table. The table records 300,000 to 400,000 clones, roughly 90% of them present only once. Germline assignment: CDR1 LGHNA and CDR2 YSLEER. The V gene lost 4 bases and the J gene lost 3 bases, with 16 bases spanning the gap. The CDR3 has 16 residues. The sample consisted of PBMCs or T cells enriched from blood (not recorded which). This TCR was recovered from a young woman with acute COVID-19. V is TRBV4-3 and J is TRBJ1-3; maybe TRBD1 (5 bases). The CDR3 region is CASSRGTLGSGNTIYF. The CDR3 nucleotides read TGCGCCAGCAGCCGAGGGACTCTAGGGAGTGGAAACACCATATATTTT.